This entry concerns a single T cell receptor beta chain. The antigen is undetermined. Germline V gene data show CDR1 as MNHEY and CDR2 as SMNVEV (reference sequence). The CDR3 loop spans 15 amino acids. The ends lost 3 bases at V and 2 bases at J; junction bases unmatched: 3. This PCR relied on a set of 60 Vbeta primers and 13 Jbeta primers. Assay used: immunoSEQ multiplex PCR; TCRdb lists only in-frame clones, some missing. The table includes about 200,000 clones, 65% to 90% detected once. This sample stems from a study of cytomegalovirus exposure and HLA in healthy donors. The overall study: A previous analysis identified approximately 110 million unique TCR beta sequences derived from approximately 190 million T cells.

Findings and caveats of the study: Other equally common chains were less clonally expanded than HLA-associated TCR beta chains, a later analysis showed. A later analysis associated some 16,000 TCR beta sequences with HLA alleles at a 0.05 false discovery rate. Per published accounts, TCR beta sequences correctly predicted the HLA-A and HLA-B alleles of most subjects.

The receptor was isolated from a girl aged 5-17 years in good health and CMV-seronegative. The chain recombines TRBV27 with TRBJ2-1; 8 bases map to TRBD1. The sequencing input was PBMCs. The CDR3 reads CASSFGQGPYNEQFF. CDR3 bases: TGTGCCAGCAGTTTCGGACAGGGTCCCTACAATGAGCAGTTCTTC.